This TCR beta chain derives from a study of shared clonotypes between healthy human individuals. This table comes from immunoSEQ multiplex PCR, and its TCRdb copy is limited to in-frame clones, with some not included. Seen here are more than 2 million clones, approximately 95% observed once, and the top ten hold 0.1% to 0.15%. Whole-study results and caveats: Between a handful of donors, naive CD4 clonotypes were shared at a level of around 4.9%. Non-shared clonotypes had lower generation probabilities than clonotypes shared by all four sorted-subset donors.

Points on this clone: The antigen remains undetermined.

This CDR3 contains 12 residues. V lost 6 bases, J lost 7 bases, and 12 bases lay in between. The germline gives CDR1 SNHLY, CDR2 FYNNEI. This clonotype originated in a man between 18 and 29 years old in good health. The gene calls are TRBV2 and TRBJ1-2; no clear D. Sequencing was performed on naive CD4+ T cells sorted from blood. Documented subset: CD45RA+ positively selected. CDR3 residues: CASRPDKGGYTF. For the CDR3, the DNA is TGTGCCAGCAGGCCCGATAAAGGTGGCTACACCTTC.